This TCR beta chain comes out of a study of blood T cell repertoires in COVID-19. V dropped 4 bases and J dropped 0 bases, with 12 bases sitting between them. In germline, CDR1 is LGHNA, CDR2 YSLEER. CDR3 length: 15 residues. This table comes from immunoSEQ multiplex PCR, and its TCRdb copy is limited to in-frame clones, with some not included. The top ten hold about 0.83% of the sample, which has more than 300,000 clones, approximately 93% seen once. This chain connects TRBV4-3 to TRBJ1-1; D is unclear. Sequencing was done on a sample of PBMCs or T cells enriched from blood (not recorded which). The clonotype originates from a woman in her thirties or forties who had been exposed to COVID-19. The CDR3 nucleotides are TGCGCCAGCAGCCGCAGGTTAATCTTGAACACTGAAGCTTTCTTT. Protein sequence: CASSRRLILNTEAFF.